The 26 T cell receptor beta chains in this list originate from one sample, sequenced in a study of cytomegalovirus exposure and HLA in healthy donors. The PCR made use of 60 Vbeta and 13 Jbeta primers. Clones were read by immunoSEQ multiplex PCR, and TCRdb kept only the in-frame ones, dropping some. The table lists 150,000 or so clones, around 79% of them singletons. Sequencing was performed on PBMCs. The receptors derive from a man in his forties in good health and CMV-seropositive.

Worth noting for this clone: Germline is not matched at one junction end, which may reflect a read error. The rearrangement uses TRBV29-1 and TRBJ2-1; 8 bases align to TRBD2. The CDR3 is 13 amino acids. Germline CDR1 and CDR2: SQVTM and ANQGSEA. CDR3 region: CSVEVGLAGVRIF. CDR3 in DNA: TGCAGCGTTGAAGTAGGACTAGCTGGGGTTAGGATCTTC.

The rearrangement uses TRBV6-5 and TRBJ2-7; D may be TRBD2 (5 bases). CDR3 size: 13 residues. The ends were cut back, 5 bases at V and 7 bases at J, with 15 bases in the middle. Germline values: CDR1 MNHEY, CDR2 SVGAGI. DNA for the CDR3: TGTGCCAGCAGTGCCTCCCCTAAGCGGGAGCAGTACTTC. Translated: CASSASPKREQYF.

The chain links TRBV7-3 to TRBJ2-5, with 8 bases fitting TRBD2. V was clipped by 3 bases and J by 5 bases; unmatched bases: 14. The CDR3 length is 17 residues. Per the germline V gene, CDR1 is SGHTA and CDR2 is FQGTGA. CDR3 DNA: TGTGCCAGCAGCTTGAGGGGGGGACTAGGTTTTGGGGAGACCCAGTACTTC. Its protein product is CASSLRGGLGFGETQYF.

The gene calls are TRBV19 and TRBJ2-7; TRBD2 matches at 7 bases. CDR3 length: 14 residues. Germline V lookup: CDR1 LNHDA, CDR2 SQIVND (reference sequence). After removal of 11 bases from V and 5 bases from J, the junction contained 15 bases not matched to a gene. CDR3 bases: TGTGCCTCCAAGCGGGGACCCGTGGGTGACGAGCAGTACTTC. It encodes CASKRGPVGDEQYF.

The rearrangement uses TRBV10-1 and TRBJ2-2, with 8 bases that match TRBD1. The CDR3 contains 16 residues. Germline V gives CDR1 WNHNN, CDR2 SYGVQD (reference sequence). The V and J ends lost 6 bases and 1 base, in that order; junction bases with no gene match: 7. In DNA, the CDR3 is TGCGCCAGCAGGCCGACGGGACAGGAGAACACCGGGGAGCTGTTTTTT. The encoded protein is CASRPTGQENTGELFF.

The chain couples TRBV4-1 to TRBJ2-1; 10 bases map to TRBD1. With V trimmed by 4 bases and J by 8 bases, 8 bases remained unmatched. Germline CDR1 and CDR2: MGHRA and YSYEKL. The CDR3 covers 15 residues. The CDR3 nucleotides are TGCGCCAGCAGCCCACCCGGGACAGGGGAATATGAGCAGTTCTTC. Encoded protein: CASSPPGTGEYEQFF.

This chain joins TRBV19 and TRBJ1-4, with a weak D call TRBD1 (6 bases). The V gene's germline CDR1 is LNHDA and CDR2 SQIVND (reference sequence). The CDR3 runs 13 residues. V was clipped by 4 bases and J by 6 bases, with 9 bases between them. CDR3: CASSSQGYEKLFF. Written as DNA, the CDR3 is TGTGCCAGTAGTAGTCAGGGGTATGAAAAACTGTTTTTT.

V gene TRBV6-5 combines with J gene TRBJ1-3; no clear D gene. V gave up 0 bases and J gave up 0 bases, with 6 bases separating them. Germline V gene data show CDR1 as MNHEY and CDR2 as SVGAGI. The CDR3 extends over 15 amino acids. CDR3: CASSYSRGSGNTIYF. The CDR3 DNA sequence: TGTGCCAGCAGTTACTCGAGAGGCTCTGGAAACACCATATATTTT.

This chain connects TRBV27 to TRBJ1-1, with TRBD1 matching 9 bases. After removal of 2 bases from V and 5 bases from J, the junction contained 6 bases not matched to a gene. The V gene's germline CDR1 is MNHEY and CDR2 SMNVEV (reference sequence). The CDR3 runs to 15 residues. CDR3 in DNA: TGTGCCAGCAGTTTACAGGGACAGGGAAGAACTGAAGCTTTCTTT. This sequence encodes CASSLQGQGRTEAFF.

The chain couples TRBV18 to TRBJ2-1, with a possible D match to TRBD1 (5 bases). CDR3 length equals 13 residues. Between the trimmed V and J ends, which lost 2 bases and 9 bases, there was a span of 11 bases. Germline CDR1 reads KGHSH; CDR2 reads LQKENI. The CDR3 coding sequence is TGTGCCAGCTCACCAATAGAAAGGGGTGAGCAGTTCTTC. Translation: CASSPIERGEQFF.

The genes are TRBV30 and TRBJ1-2; 11 positions match TRBD1. Germline trimming cut 5 bases from V and 2 bases from J; bases unmatched to any gene: 13. Looked up from germline, CDR1 is GTSNPN and CDR2 is SVGIG (reference sequence). The CDR3 length is 17 residues. CDR3 protein: CAWGKPGQGVSNYGYTF. The CDR3 bases are TGTGCCTGGGGGAAACCGGGACAGGGGGTGTCAAACTATGGCTACACCTTC.

This chain connects TRBV9 to TRBJ2-3, with D possibly matching TRBD1 (5 bases). The CDR3 covers 15 residues. V was pared by 0 bases and J by 2 bases, with 10 bases between. The V gene's germline CDR1 is SGDLS and CDR2 YYNGEE. CDR3: CASSVDNRYTDTQYF. CDR3 in DNA: TGTGCCAGCAGCGTAGATAACAGGTACACAGATACGCAGTATTTT.

V is TRBV19 and J is TRBJ2-1, with 10 nucleotides matching TRBD2. CDR1 is LNHDA, CDR2 SQIVND, per germline (reference sequence). V lost 9 bases, J lost 8 bases, and 13 bases stayed unmatched. This CDR3 is built from 15 residues. The CDR3 coding sequence is TGTGCCAGCCGTCCCGGGACTAGCGTCGTGGATGAGCAGTTCTTC. Residues: CASRPGTSVVDEQFF.

The CDR3 DNA follows: TGTGCCAGCAGTCCCGGACTAGCGGGGACCCTCGTGGAGCAGTACTTC. Translating gives CASSPGLAGTLVEQYF. The gene calls are TRBV6-6 and TRBJ2-5, with 12 nucleotides matching TRBD2. Germline V gene data show CDR1 as MNHNY and CDR2 as SVGAGI (reference sequence). The CDR3 sequence is 16 residues long. Trimming removed 5 bases from V and 11 bases from J; junction bases left unmatched: 15.

The CDR3 coding sequence is TGTGCCAGCAGTTCGCAGGGGAATGCGAACACTGAAGCTTTCTTT. Translating gives CASSSQGNANTEAFF. The genes are TRBV6-5 and TRBJ1-1, with D possibly being TRBD1 (6 bases). This CDR3 region has 15 residues. V was pared by 4 bases and J by 1 base, with 13 bases between. Germline V gene sequence: CDR1 MNHEY, CDR2 SVGAGI.

In regard to this clone: One end of the junction fails to match germline, which may point to a read error. Other nucleotide sequences from this sample produce the same CDR3. This sequence joins TRBV7-9 and TRBJ1-1, with TRBD1 matching 8 bases. The CDR3 loop spans 17 amino acids. Germline V gene sequence: CDR1 SEHNR, CDR2 FQNEAQ (reference sequence). CDR3 protein: CASSRRRTGLLNTEAFF. The DNA of the CDR3 is TGTGCCAGCAGTCGTAGAAGGACAGGGCTATTGAACACTGAGGCTTTCTTT. Filled out from reference TRBV7-9 and TRBJ1-1, the complete variable domain reads DTGVSQNPRHKITKRGQNVTFRCDPISEHNRLYWYRQTLGQGPEFLTYFQNEAQLEKSRLLSDRFSAERPKGSFSTLEIQRTEQGDSAMYLCASSRRRTGLLNTEAFFGQGTRLTVV.

The chain uses TRBV7-9 and TRBJ2-7, with D maybe TRBD1 (6 bases). Trimming removed 1 base at V and 2 bases at J, with 9 bases between. The CDR3 consists of 14 residues. Germline CDR1 reads SEHNR; CDR2 reads FQNEAQ (reference sequence). The CDR3 loop is CASSLDRAPYEQYF. The DNA for the CDR3 is TGTGCCAGCAGCTTAGACAGGGCCCCCTACGAGCAGTACTTC.

The V and J genes are TRBV10-2 and TRBJ1-2; D is undetermined. Looked up from germline, CDR1 is WSHSY and CDR2 is SAAADI. CDR3 length: 13 amino acids. V dropped 7 bases and J dropped 4 bases, with 13 bases sitting between them. The CDR3 here is CASTLGGSYGYTF. For the CDR3, the DNA is TGCGCCAGCACTCTAGGCGGGAGCTATGGCTACACCTTC.

This clone was recorded once. The rearrangement links TRBV4-1 to TRBJ2-7, with TRBD1 identical over 11 bases. This CDR3 spans 15 amino acids. The germline CDR1 and CDR2 sequences are MGHRA and YSYEKL. The junction had 4 bases not matched to a gene; V was cut back by 2 bases and J by 4 bases. This CDR3 reads CASSQTDRGRYEQYF. The CDR3 DNA sequence: TGCGCCAGCAGCCAAACGGACAGGGGGCGATACGAGCAGTACTTC.

The chain is built from TRBV27 and TRBJ2-1; 12 bases map to TRBD2. After removal of 7 bases from V and 7 bases from J, the junction contained 5 bases not matched to a gene. CDR3 length: 14 amino acids. Germline V lookup: CDR1 MNHEY, CDR2 SMNVEV (reference sequence). The CDR3 loop is CASTSSGRVNEQFF. Written as DNA, the CDR3 is TGTGCCAGCACATCTAGCGGGAGGGTGAATGAGCAGTTCTTC.

CDR3 in DNA: TGTGCCAGTTCATGGGGCTTTTACAATGAGCAGTTCTTC. It specifies CASSWGFYNEQFF. The chain uses TRBV19 and TRBJ2-1, with a possible D match to TRBD1 (5 bases). CDR1 is LNHDA and CDR2 is SQIVND in the germline V gene (reference sequence). V was pared by 8 bases and J by 4 bases, with 12 bases between. This CDR3 spans 13 amino acids.

CDR3 residues: CASRITGPATNEKLFF. CDR3 in DNA: TGTGCCAGTAGGATTACAGGTCCCGCAACTAATGAAAAACTGTTTTTT. This rearrangement joins TRBV19 to TRBJ1-4, with D possibly matching TRBD1 (5 bases). The CDR3 consists of 16 residues. Deletions cut 6 bases from V and 0 bases from J, with 14 bases between. Germline V gives CDR1 LNHDA, CDR2 SQIVND (reference sequence).

This chain links TRBV6-6 with TRBJ2-3; 9 bases are shared with TRBD1. The CDR3 sequence is 16 residues long. Looked up from germline, CDR1 is MNHNY and CDR2 is SVGAGI (reference sequence). Trimming cost V 6 bases and J 5 bases; bases outside gene matches: 12. CDR3 bases: TGTGCCAGCAGATTATCCGGGACAGGGTCTGGAGATACGCAGTATTTT. Protein sequence: CASRLSGTGSGDTQYF.

The genes are TRBV6-1 and TRBJ2-1; 9 nucleotides align to TRBD2. The CDR3 spans 15 residues. Germline V CDR1 and CDR2: MNHNS, SASEGT. V dropped 0 bases and J dropped 4; count of bases not matched to a gene: 1. In DNA form, the CDR3 reads TGTGCCAGCAGTGAAGCTAGCGGGAGTTACAATGAGCAGTTCTTC. This codes for CASSEASGSYNEQFF.

The chain couples TRBV7-3 to TRBJ1-1; 8 bases agree with TRBD1. Germline trimming cut 4 bases from V and 1 base from J; bases unmatched to any gene: 2. Germline V gene lookup returns CDR1 SGHTA and CDR2 FQGTGA. The CDR3 totals 14 residues. CDR3 region: CASSSGTGNTEAFF. In nucleotides, the CDR3 is TGTGCCAGCAGCTCGGGGACAGGGAACACTGAAGCTTTCTTT. Using reference TRBV7-3 and TRBJ1-1 for the parts outside the CDR3, the full variable domain is GAGVSQTPSNKVTEKGKYVELRCDPISGHTALYWYRQSLGQGPEFLIYFQGTGAADDSGLPNDRFFAVRPEGSVSTLKIQRTERGDSAVYLCASSSGTGNTEAFFGQGTRLTVV.

Regarding this clone: Germline and junction disagree at one end, which may indicate a read error. The V call is TRBV7-9, the J call TRBJ1-5; no reliable D call. From germline, CDR1 is SEHNR and CDR2 FQNEAQ (reference sequence). The CDR3 runs 15 residues. The CDR3 here is CSSSSLGERLQPQHF. CDR3 bases: TGTTCCAGCAGCTCCCTTGGCGAACGACTTCAGCCCCAGCATTTT.